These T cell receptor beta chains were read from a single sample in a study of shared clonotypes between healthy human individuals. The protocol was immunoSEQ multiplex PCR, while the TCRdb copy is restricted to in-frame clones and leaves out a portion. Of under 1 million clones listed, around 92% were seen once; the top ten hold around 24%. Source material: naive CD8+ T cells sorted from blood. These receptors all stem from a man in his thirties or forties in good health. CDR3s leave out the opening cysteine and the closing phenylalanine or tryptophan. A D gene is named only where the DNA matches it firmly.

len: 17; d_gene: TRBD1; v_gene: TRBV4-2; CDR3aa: ASSQLPGTGTGSTGELF
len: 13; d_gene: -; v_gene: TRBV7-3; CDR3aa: ASSPFGDRKEKLF
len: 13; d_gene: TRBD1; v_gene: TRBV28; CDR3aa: ASSFPGTGGYGYT
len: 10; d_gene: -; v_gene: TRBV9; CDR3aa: ASSPPSYTQY
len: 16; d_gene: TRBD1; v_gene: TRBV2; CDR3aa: ASSDFMGQGIYHEKLF
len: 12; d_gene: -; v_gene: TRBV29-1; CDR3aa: SVVDSGTSEKLF
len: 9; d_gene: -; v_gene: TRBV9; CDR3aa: ASSGAGELF
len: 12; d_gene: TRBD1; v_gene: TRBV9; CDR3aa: ASSVAGGGYTQY
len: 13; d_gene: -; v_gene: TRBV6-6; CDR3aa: ASSGADSPTYEQY
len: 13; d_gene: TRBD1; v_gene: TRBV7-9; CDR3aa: ATGQGVVSGETQY
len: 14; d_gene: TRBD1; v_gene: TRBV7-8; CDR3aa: ASSFTGVRPPYEQY
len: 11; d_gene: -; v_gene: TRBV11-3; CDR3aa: ASSLPPGNEQF
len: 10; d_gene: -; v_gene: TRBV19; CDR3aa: ASSIGGVEQY
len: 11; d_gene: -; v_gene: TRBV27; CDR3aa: ASRGGWNQPQH
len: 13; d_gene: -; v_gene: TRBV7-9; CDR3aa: ASSSRLDSYNEQF
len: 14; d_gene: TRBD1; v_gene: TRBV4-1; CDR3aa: ASSQDPGQGAYEQY
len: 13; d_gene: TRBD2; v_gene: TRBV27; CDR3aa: ASSAGSSGSNEQY
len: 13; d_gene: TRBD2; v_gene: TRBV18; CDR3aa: ASSPGLAYTDTQY
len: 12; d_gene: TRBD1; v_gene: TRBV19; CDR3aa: ASRLRDRVNEQY
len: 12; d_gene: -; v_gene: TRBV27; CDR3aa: ASSIQALGHEQY
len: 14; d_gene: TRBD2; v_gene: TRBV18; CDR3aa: ASSPPPSGGYNEQF
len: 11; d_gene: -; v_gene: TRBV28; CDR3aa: ASSADRDYGYT
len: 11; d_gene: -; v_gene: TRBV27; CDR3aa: ASSLRFTYEQY
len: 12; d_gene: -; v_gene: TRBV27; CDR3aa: ASSSSAGRYGYT
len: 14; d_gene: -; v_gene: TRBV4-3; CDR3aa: ASSQDETGTGNEQF
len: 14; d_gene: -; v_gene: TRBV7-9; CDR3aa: ASSFADGRGRSGYT
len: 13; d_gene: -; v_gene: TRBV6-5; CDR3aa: ASKRIVVANEKLF
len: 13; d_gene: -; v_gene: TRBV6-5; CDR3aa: ASSPTVLYQETQY
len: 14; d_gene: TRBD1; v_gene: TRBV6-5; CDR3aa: ASSYWGQGMSYEQY
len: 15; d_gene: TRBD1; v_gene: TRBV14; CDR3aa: ASSLGTGYNLNYGYT
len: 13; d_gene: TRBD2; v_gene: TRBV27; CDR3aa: ASSAPGLAGLEQY
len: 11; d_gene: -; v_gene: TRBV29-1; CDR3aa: SVGTPNTGELF
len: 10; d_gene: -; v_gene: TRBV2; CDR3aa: ASDRLGYEQY
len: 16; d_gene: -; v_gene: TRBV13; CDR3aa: ASSSSLTDLVNTGELF
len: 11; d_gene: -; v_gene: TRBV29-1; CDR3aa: SMGRFGYNEQF
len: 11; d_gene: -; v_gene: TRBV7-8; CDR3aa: ASSSLRDQPQH
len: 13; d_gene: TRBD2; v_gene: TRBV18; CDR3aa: ASSPAGGSYNEQF
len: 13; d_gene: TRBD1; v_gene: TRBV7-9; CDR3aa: ASSSPGQGSYEQY
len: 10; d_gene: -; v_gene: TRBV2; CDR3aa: ASRWGTYEQY
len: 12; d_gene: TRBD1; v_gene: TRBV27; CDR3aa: ASKTGGLNTEAF
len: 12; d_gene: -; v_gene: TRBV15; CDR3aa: ATSTGRGSYEQY
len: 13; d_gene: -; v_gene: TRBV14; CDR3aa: ASSHLIEDYNEQF
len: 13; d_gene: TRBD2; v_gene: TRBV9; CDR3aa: ASSVSGRKQETQY
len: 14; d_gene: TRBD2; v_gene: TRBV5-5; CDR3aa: ASSLMLAGRQETQY
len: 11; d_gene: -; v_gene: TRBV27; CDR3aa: ASSSRGFEEQY
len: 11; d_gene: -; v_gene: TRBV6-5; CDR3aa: ASSYVAGEEQY
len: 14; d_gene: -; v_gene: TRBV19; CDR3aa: ASSKGPGFGNQPQH
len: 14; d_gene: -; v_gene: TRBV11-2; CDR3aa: ASSLHLNQGDYEQY
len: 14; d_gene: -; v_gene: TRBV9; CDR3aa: ASSVGQGGMNTEAF
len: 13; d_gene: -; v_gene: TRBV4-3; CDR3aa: ASSQDIGDSTEAF
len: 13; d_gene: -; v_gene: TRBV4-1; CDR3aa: ASSQAVFSNYGYT
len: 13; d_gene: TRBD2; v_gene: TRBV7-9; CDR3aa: ASSSGTSPGETQY
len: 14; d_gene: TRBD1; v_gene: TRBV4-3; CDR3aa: ASSQQYRGSDNEQF
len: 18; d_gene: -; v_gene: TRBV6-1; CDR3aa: ASSEVGVDEWTTTYNEQF
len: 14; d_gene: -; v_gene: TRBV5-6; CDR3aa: ASSLDPGTNTGELF